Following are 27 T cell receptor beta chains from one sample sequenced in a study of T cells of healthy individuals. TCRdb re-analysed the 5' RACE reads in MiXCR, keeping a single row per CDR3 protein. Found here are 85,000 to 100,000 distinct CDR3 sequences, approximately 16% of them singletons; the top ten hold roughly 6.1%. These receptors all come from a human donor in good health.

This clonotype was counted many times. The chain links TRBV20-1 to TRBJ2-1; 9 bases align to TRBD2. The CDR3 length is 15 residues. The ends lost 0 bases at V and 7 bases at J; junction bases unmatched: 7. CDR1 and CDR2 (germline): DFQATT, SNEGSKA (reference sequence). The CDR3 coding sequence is TGCAGTGCTAGAGATGAGCGGGAGGCACAGAATGAGCAGTTCTTC. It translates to CSARDEREAQNEQFF.

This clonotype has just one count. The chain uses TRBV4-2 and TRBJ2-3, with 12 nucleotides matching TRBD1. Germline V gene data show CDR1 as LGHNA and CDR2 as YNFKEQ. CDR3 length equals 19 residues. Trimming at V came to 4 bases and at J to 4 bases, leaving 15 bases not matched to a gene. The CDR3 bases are TGTGCCAGCAGCCCCCGGGACAGGGGGCAGTATAATTGGGCAGATACGCAGTATTTT. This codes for CASSPRDRGQYNWADTQYF.

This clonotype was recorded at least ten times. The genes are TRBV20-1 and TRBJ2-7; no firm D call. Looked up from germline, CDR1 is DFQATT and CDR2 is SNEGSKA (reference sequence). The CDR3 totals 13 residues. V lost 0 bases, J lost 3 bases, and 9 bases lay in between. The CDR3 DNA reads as TGCAGTGCTAGAGATTTGACGAGCTACGAGCAGTACTTC. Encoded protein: CSARDLTSYEQYF.

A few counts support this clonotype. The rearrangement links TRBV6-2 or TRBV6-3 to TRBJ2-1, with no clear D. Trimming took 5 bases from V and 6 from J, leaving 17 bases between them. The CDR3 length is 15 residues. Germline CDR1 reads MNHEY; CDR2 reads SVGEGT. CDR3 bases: TGTGCCAGCAGTCCTTACGGCCCGAGAGTCAATGAGCAGTTCTTC. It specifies CASSPYGPRVNEQFF.

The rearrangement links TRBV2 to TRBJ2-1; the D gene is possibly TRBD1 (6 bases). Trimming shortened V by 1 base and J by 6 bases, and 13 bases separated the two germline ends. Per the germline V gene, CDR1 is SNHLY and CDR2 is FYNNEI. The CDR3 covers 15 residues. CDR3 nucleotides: TGTGCCAGCAGTGAAGTGGTGACAGGTGTCAATGAGCAGTTCTTC. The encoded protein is CASSEVVTGVNEQFF.

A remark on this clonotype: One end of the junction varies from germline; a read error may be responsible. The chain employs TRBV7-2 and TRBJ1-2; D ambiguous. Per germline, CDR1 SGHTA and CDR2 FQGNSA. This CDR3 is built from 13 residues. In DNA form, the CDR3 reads TGTGCCAGCAGCTTAGGTGCTAACTATGGCTACACATTC. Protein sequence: CASSLGANYGYTF.

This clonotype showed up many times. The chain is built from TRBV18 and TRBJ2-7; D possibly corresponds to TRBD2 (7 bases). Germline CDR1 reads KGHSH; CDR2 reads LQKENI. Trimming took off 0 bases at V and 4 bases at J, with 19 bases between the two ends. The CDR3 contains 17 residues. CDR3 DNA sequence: TGTGCCAGCTCACCACCGGTTGGGGGGGCCGCACCTTACGAGCAGTACTTC. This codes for CASSPPVGGAAPYEQYF.

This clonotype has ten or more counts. This CDR3 is CASNDREYEQYF. CDR3 bases: TGTGCCAGCAACGATAGGGAGTACGAGCAGTACTTC. The rearrangement joins TRBV7-9 to TRBJ2-7; a possible D gene is TRBD2 (5 bases). The V end was cut by 7 bases, the J end by 4 bases, with 11 bases between. This CDR3 comprises 12 residues. Germline CDR1 and CDR2: SEHNR and FQNEAQ (reference sequence).

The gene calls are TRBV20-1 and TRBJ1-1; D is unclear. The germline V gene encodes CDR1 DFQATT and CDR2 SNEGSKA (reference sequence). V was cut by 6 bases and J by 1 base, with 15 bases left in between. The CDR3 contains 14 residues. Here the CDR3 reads CSASSGLENTEAFF. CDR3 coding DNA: TGCAGTGCCTCGTCAGGTTTAGAGAACACTGAAGCTTTCTTT.

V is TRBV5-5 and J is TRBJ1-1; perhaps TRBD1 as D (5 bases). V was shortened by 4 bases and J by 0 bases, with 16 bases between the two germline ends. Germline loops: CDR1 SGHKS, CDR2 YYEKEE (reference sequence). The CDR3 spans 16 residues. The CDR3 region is CASSRDGALLNTEAFF. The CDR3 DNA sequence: TGTGCCAGCAGCCGTGACGGGGCCCTATTGAACACTGAAGCTTTCTTT.

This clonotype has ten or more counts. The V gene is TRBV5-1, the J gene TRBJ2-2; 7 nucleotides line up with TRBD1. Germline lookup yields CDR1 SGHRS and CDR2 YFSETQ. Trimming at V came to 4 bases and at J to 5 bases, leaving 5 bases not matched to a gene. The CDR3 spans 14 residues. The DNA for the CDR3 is TGCGCCAGCAGCCCCGGGACAGCAACCGGGGAGCTGTTTTTT. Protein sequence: CASSPGTATGELFF.

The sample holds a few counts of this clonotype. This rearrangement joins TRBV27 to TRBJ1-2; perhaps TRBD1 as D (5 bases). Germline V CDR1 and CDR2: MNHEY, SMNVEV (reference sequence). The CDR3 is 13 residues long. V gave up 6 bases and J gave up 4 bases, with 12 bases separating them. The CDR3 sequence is CASRPRQLYGYTF. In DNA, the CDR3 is TGTGCCAGCAGACCCAGACAGCTCTATGGCTACACCTTC.

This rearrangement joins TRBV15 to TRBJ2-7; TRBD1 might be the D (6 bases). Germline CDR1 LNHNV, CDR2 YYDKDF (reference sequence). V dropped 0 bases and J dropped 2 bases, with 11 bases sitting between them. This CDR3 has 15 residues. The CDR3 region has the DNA TGTGCCACCAGCAGAGAGGGACACCCCGCCTACGAGCAGTACTTC. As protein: CATSREGHPAYEQYF.

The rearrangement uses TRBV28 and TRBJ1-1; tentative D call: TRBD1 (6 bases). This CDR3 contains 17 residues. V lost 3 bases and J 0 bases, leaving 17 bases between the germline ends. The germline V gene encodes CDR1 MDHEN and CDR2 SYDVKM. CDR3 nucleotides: TGTGCCAGCAGTTTTTACTCCCGAGACAGGTTGAACACTGAAGCTTTCTTT. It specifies CASSFYSRDRLNTEAFF.

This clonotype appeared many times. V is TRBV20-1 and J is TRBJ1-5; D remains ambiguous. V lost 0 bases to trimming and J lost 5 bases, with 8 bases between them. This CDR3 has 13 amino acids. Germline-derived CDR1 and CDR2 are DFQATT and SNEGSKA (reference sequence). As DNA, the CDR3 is TGCAGTGCTAGAGACCGGTCGTATCAGCCCCAGCATTTT. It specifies CSARDRSYQPQHF.

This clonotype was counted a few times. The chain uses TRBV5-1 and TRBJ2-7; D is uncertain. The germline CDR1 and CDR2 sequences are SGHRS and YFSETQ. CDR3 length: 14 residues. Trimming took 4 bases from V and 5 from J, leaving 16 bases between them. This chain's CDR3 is CASSPDGARDEQYF. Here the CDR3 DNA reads TGCGCCAGCAGCCCCGACGGAGCCCGGGACGAGCAGTACTTC. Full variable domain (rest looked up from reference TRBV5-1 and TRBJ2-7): KAGVTQTPRYLIKTRGQQVTLSCSPISGHRSVSWYQQTPGQGLQFLFEYFSETQRNKGNFPGRFSGRQFSNSRSEMNVSTLELGDSALYLCASSPDGARDEQYFGPGTRLTVT.

CDR3 sequence reads: CSANRGGNTEAFF. The DNA of the CDR3 is TGCAGTGCGAACAGGGGAGGGAACACTGAAGCTTTCTTT. The J gene is TRBJ1-1, the V gene TRBV20-1; 7 nucleotides agree with TRBD1. This CDR3 contains 13 residues. V lost 6 bases and J lost 1; bases outside the gene matches: 5. Germline V gene data show CDR1 as DFQATT and CDR2 as SNEGSKA (reference sequence).

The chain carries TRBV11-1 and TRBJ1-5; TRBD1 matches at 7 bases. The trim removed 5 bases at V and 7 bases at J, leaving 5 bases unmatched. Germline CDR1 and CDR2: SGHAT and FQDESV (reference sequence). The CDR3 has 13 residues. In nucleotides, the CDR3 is TGTGCCAGCAGCGAGACAGGGACCCAGCCCCAGCATTTT. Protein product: CASSETGTQPQHF.

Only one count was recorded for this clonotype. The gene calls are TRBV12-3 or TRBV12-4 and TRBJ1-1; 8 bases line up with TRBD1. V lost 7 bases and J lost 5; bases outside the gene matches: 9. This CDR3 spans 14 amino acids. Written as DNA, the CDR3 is TGTGCCAGCACCGAACAGGGGGTTGGGACTGAAGCTTTCTTT. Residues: CASTEQGVGTEAFF.

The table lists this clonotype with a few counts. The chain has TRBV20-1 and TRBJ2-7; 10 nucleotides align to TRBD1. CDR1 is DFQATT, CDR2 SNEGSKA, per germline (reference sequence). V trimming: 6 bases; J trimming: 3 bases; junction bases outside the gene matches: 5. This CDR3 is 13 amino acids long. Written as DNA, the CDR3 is TGCAGTGCCCCGGGACAGGGGAACTACGAGCAGTACTTC. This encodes CSAPGQGNYEQYF.

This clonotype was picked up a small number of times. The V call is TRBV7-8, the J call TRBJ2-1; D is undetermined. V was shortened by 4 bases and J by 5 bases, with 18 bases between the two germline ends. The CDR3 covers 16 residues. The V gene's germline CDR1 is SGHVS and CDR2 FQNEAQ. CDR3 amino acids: CASSSRTHPSNNEQFF. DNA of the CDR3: TGTGCCAGCAGCTCACGGACCCACCCCTCAAACAATGAGCAGTTCTTC.

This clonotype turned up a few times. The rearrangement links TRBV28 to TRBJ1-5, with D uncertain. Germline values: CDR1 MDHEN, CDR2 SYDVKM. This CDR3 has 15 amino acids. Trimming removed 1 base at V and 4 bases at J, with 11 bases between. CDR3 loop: CASSLLGRLNQPQHF. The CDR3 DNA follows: TGTGCCAGCAGTTTATTGGGGAGGCTGAATCAGCCCCAGCATTTT.

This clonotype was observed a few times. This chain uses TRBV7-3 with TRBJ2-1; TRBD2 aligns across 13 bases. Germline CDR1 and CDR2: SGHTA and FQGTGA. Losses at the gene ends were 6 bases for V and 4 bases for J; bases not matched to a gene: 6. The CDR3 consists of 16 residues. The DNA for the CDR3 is TGTGCCAGCAGTATTACTAGCGGGGGGGGGTACAATGAGCAGTTCTTC. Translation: CASSITSGGGYNEQFF.

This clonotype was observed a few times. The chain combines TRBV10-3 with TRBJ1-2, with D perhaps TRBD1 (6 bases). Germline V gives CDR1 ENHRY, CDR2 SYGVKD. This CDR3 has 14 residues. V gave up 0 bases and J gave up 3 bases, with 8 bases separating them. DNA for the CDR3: TGTGCCATCAGTGAGTCAAGGGGGGACTATGGCTACACCTTC. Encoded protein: CAISESRGDYGYTF.

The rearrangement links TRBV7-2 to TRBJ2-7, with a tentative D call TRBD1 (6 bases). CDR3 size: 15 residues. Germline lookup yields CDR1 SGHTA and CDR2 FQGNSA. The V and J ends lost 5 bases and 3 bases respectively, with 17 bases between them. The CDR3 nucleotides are TGTGCCAGCAGCAACCGGGACACGGGGTACTACGAGCAGTACTTC. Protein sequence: CASSNRDTGYYEQYF.

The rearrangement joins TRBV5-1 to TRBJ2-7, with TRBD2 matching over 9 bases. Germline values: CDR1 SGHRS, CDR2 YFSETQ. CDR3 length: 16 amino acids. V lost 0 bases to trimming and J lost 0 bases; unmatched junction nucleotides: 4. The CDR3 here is CASSLVGSGSSYEQYF. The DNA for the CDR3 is TGCGCCAGCAGCTTGGTAGGTAGCGGGAGCTCCTACGAGCAGTACTTC.

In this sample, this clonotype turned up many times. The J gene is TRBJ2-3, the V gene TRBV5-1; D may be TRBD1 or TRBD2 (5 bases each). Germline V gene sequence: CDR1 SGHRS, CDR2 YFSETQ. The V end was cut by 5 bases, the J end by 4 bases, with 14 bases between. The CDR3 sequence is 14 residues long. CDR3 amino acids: CASSWDRGADTQYF. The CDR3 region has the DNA TGCGCCAGCAGTTGGGACCGAGGGGCAGATACGCAGTATTTT.